These 5 T cell receptor beta chains came from one sample sequenced in a study of blood T cell repertoires in COVID-19 (dated by TCRdb to 2020 to 2022). Library preparation employed the immunoSEQ multiplex PCR assay. TCRdb took this table from immuneACCESS and kept in-frame rearrangements with V and J called. Such tables lack part of the clones; where checked against another copy, unresolved V genes explain under half of the gap, and the rest is unexplained. Here the sample has a few hundred thousand clones; roughly 87% occur a single time. The ten largest clones represent approximately 4.6% of the sample. The specimen was peripheral blood. All receptors derive from a woman in her thirties or forties who had recovered from COVID-19.

V usage is TRBV27 and J usage is TRBJ1-5, with TRBD1 identical over 8 bases. V lost 7 bases, J lost 6 bases, and 8 bases stayed unmatched. Germline-derived CDR1 and CDR2 are MNHEY and SMNVEV (reference sequence). This CDR3 spans 14 amino acids. The CDR3 DNA is TGTGCCAGCAAGACCGGACAGGGCAGTCAGCCCCAGCATTTT. Translation: CASKTGQGSQPQHF.

This chain uses TRBV19 with TRBJ1-5; 10 bases align to TRBD1. This CDR3 has 15 amino acids. The germline V gene encodes CDR1 LNHDA and CDR2 SQIVND (reference sequence). Trimming removed 5 bases from V and 5 bases from J; junction bases left unmatched: 6. This CDR3 reads CASSARTGGDQPQHF. CDR3 bases: TGTGCCAGTAGTGCCCGGACAGGGGGGGATCAGCCCCAGCATTTT.

The rearrangement joins TRBV2 to TRBJ2-3, with a tentative D call TRBD2 (5 bases). V lost 3 bases and J lost 1, with 8 bases in between. Germline CDR1 SNHLY, CDR2 FYNNEI. The CDR3 totals 14 residues. The CDR3 reads CASSDRRGTDTQYF. The CDR3 nucleotides read TGTGCCAGCAGTGATAGGCGGGGCACAGATACGCAGTATTTT.

This chain links TRBV14 with TRBJ2-3; 12 bases match TRBD2. The CDR3 loop spans 21 amino acids. Germline V gives CDR1 SGHDN, CDR2 FVKESK. Losses at the gene ends were 2 bases for V and 1 base for J; bases not matched to a gene: 16. CDR3 sequence reads: CASSQHRGPSGRAMGTDTQYF. The CDR3 nucleotides read TGTGCCAGCAGCCAACACAGGGGGCCTAGCGGGAGGGCCATGGGCACAGATACGCAGTATTTT. Supplemented by reference TRBV14 and TRBJ2-3, the full variable domain reads EAGVTQFPSHSVIEKGQTVTLRCDPISGHDNLYWYRRVMGKEIKFLLHFVKESKQDESGMPNNRFLAERTGGTYSTLKVQPAELEDSGVYFCASSQHRGPSGRAMGTDTQYFGPGTRLTVL.

V and J are TRBV19 and TRBJ1-5; D possibly corresponds to TRBD1 (6 bases). This CDR3 comprises 13 residues. CDR1 and CDR2 (germline): LNHDA, SQIVND (reference sequence). Deletions cut 8 bases from V and 7 bases from J, with 15 bases between. The CDR3 DNA sequence: TGTGCCAGTTCGACAGGAGCGAGACAGCCCCAGCATTTT. This translates into CASSTGARQPQHF.